This T cell receptor beta chain comes out of a study of shared clonotypes between healthy human individuals. Clones were read by immunoSEQ multiplex PCR, and TCRdb kept only the in-frame ones, dropping some. The repertoire consists of over 1.4 million clones, with around 97% occurring once and the leading ten covering roughly 1.2%. Germline V gene data show CDR1 as SGHTA and CDR2 as FQGNSA. The V end lost 2 bases, the J end lost 0 bases, and 8 bases lay between the germline ends. The length of the CDR3 is 15 residues. This chain uses TRBV7-2 with TRBJ2-1, with D perhaps assigned TRBD1 or TRBD2 (5 bases each). The sequence was obtained from a man aged 25 to 40 in good health. Sample: naive CD4+ T cells sorted from blood. Specified subset: CD45RA+ positively selected. The CDR3 loop is CASSLTRGSYNEQFF. The CDR3 nucleotides read TGTGCCAGCAGCTTAACGAGGGGCTCCTACAATGAGCAGTTCTTC.